Presented here are 17 T cell receptor beta chains from one specimen sequenced in a study of T cells in Graves' hyperthyroidism and ophthalmopathy. Amplification of TCR beta CDR3 regions was performed using RNA transcripts as template. The HTBI primer set was used in a first-round RT-PCR of the TCR CDR3. TCRdb fed the multiplex PCR reads into MiXCR, producing one record per CDR3 protein. The sample yields just under 750,000 distinct CDR3 sequences, about 35% seen once. Material: blood. The receptors here all came from a woman aged 40 to 50 with Graves' hyperthyroidism.

There are many counts of this clonotype. The chain carries TRBV5-4 and TRBJ1-2; D is unresolved. The V and J ends lost 4 bases and 7 bases respectively, with 17 bases between them. This CDR3 comprises 14 residues. Germline assignment: CDR1 SGHNT and CDR2 YYREEE (reference sequence). The CDR3 loop is CASSDGRTLGGYTF. The DNA of the CDR3 is TGTGCCAGCAGCGACGGACGGACCTTGGGTGGCTACACCTTC. Supplemented by reference TRBV5-4 and TRBJ1-2, the full variable domain reads ETGVTQSPTHLIKTRGQQVTLRCSSQSGHNTVSWYQQALGQGPQFIFQYYREEENGRGNFPPRFSGLQFPNYSSELNVNALELDDSALYLCASSDGRTLGGYTFGSGTRLTVV.

Concerning this clonotype: Just one base apart from a much larger clone, this may be a read error. The chain couples TRBV7-2 to TRBJ1-4; D is unclear. Germline V gene lookup returns CDR1 SGHTA and CDR2 FQGNSA. V lost 6 bases and J lost 2, with 10 bases in between. The length of the CDR3 is 14 residues. CDR3 region: CASSCAGTNEKLFF. In DNA form, the CDR3 reads TGTGCCAGCAGTTGTGCGGGGACTAATGAAAAACTGTTTTTT.

This clonotype was seen many times. The J gene is TRBJ2-5, the V gene TRBV19, with D possibly matching TRBD2 (5 bases). The germline V and J ends were trimmed by 7 bases and 1 base, with 16 bases remaining between them. Per germline, CDR1 LNHDA and CDR2 SQIVND (reference sequence). The CDR3 runs to 15 residues. The chain's CDR3 is CASKRVQGLQETQYF. DNA of the CDR3: TGTGCCAGTAAGAGGGTCCAAGGGCTCCAAGAGACCCAGTACTTC.

This clonotype was counted between two and nine times. The chain combines TRBV5-7 with TRBJ1-1, with D perhaps matching TRBD1 (5 bases). TRBV5-7 is reported as an ORF; its role is uncertain. The CDR3 extends over 14 amino acids. Trimming removed 1 base at V and 5 bases at J, with 12 bases between. The CDR3 sequence is CASSLWGSKTEAFF. DNA of the CDR3: TGTGCCAGCAGCTTGTGGGGGTCGAAGACTGAAGCTTTCTTT.

This clonotype came up a few times. The chain couples TRBV5-1 to TRBJ2-7; D gene uncertain. The CDR3 length is 14 residues. V was trimmed by 4 bases and J by 0 bases, leaving 11 bases between them. The germline CDR1 and CDR2 sequences are SGHRS and YFSETQ. In DNA form, the CDR3 reads TGCGCCAGCAGCCAAGATACGAGCTCCTACGAGCAGTACTTC. Encoded protein: CASSQDTSSYEQYF.

This clonotype has ten or more counts. The V and J genes are TRBV12-3 or TRBV12-4 and TRBJ1-5, with 7 positions matching TRBD1. J lost 9 bases, V lost 6 bases, and 14 bases had no gene match. The CDR3 runs to 15 residues. CDR3 sequence (DNA): TGTGCCAGCAGCCTGACGACAGGGAGTATTGCGCCCCAGCATTTT. Encoded protein: CASSLTTGSIAPQHF.

This clonotype was observed a few times. This CDR3 reads CSAREAQGVYGYTF. The CDR3 DNA sequence: TGCAGTGCTAGAGAGGCGCAGGGAGTCTATGGCTACACCTTC. This chain connects TRBV20-1 to TRBJ1-2, with TRBD1 as a possible D gene (5 bases). The CDR3 is 14 residues long. CDR1 and CDR2 from the germline V gene are DFQATT and SNEGSKA (reference sequence). V lost 0 bases and J lost 4, with 12 bases in between.

This clonotype was seen a few times. This sequence joins TRBV4-3 and TRBJ1-2; a possible D gene is TRBD1 (5 bases). The V end was cut by 0 bases, the J end by 9 bases, with 11 bases between. CDR1 LGHNA and CDR2 YSLEER come from the germline V gene. There are 13 residues in the CDR3. The CDR3 nucleotides read TGCGCCAGCAGCCAAGACAGGGCCTTTCGCTACACCTTC. Translation: CASSQDRAFRYTF.

This clonotype occurred a few times. The chain is built from TRBV4-2 and TRBJ1-1; weak D call: TRBD1 (6 bases). V gave up 5 bases and J gave up 2 bases, with 15 bases separating them. The CDR3 spans 15 residues. Germline V gives CDR1 LGHNA, CDR2 YNFKEQ. CDR3 DNA sequence: TGTGCCAGCAGCTTTGACAGGTTCAGTAACACTGAAGCTTTCTTT. It specifies CASSFDRFSNTEAFF.

A few counts support this clonotype. This chain connects TRBV2 to TRBJ2-3; D possibly matches TRBD1 or TRBD2 (5 bases each). The CDR3 contains 12 residues. CDR1 and CDR2 from the germline V gene are SNHLY and FYNNEI. Trimming removed 6 bases at V and 9 bases at J, with 13 bases between. CDR3 DNA: TGTGCCAGCAGCTTTGGGGGTGGCACGCAGTATTTT. Translating it yields CASSFGGGTQYF.

Ten or more counts support this clonotype. The V call is TRBV15, the J call TRBJ2-2; tentative D call: TRBD1 (6 bases). CDR1 is LNHNV, CDR2 YYDKDF, per germline (reference sequence). V was shortened by 0 bases and J by 6 bases, with 11 bases between the two germline ends. The CDR3 loop spans 15 amino acids. Here the CDR3 reads CATSRDGGWAGELFF. The CDR3 DNA reads TGTGCCACCAGCAGAGATGGGGGCTGGGCCGGGGAGCTGTTTTTT.

The chain uses TRBV18 and TRBJ1-5; D is perhaps TRBD1 (5 bases). The CDR3 sequence is 15 residues long. V was clipped by 1 base and J by 0 bases, with 7 bases between them. Looked up from germline, CDR1 is KGHSH and CDR2 is LQKENI. In nucleotides, the CDR3 is TGTGCCAGCTCACCACGGGGGGATAGCAATCAGCCCCAGCATTTT. Protein sequence: CASSPRGDSNQPQHF.

This clonotype was seen a few times. The chain joins TRBV7-2 to TRBJ2-3; a weak D match, TRBD2 (5 bases). Germline V gene data show CDR1 as SGHTA and CDR2 as FQGNSA. The length of the CDR3 is 13 residues. The V and J ends lost 4 bases and 4 bases respectively, with 9 bases between them. DNA of the CDR3: TGTGCCAGCAGCTCGGACTGGGCAGATACGCAGTATTTT. It translates to CASSSDWADTQYF.

This clonotype has more than one count but fewer than ten. The chain carries TRBV7-6 and TRBJ2-2; tentative D call: TRBD2 (6 bases). With 4 bases removed from V and 9 bases from J, the gap between germline ends came to 18 bases. The CDR3 consists of 15 residues. Germline assignment: CDR1 SGHVS and CDR2 FNYEAQ. The CDR3 DNA is TGTGCCAGCAGCTGGCTCCCGGGGGAAGGGCGGGAGCTGTTTTTT. Translation gives CASSWLPGEGRELFF.

A few counts support this clonotype. The chain's CDR3 is CASSPRTGSDEQYF. The DNA of the CDR3 is TGTGCCAGCAGCCCCAGGACAGGGTCGGACGAGCAGTACTTC. This chain joins TRBV7-6 and TRBJ2-7; 8 bases match TRBD1. The CDR3 is made up of 14 amino acids. Losses at the gene ends were 5 bases for V and 5 bases for J; bases not matched to a gene: 8. Germline V gene data show CDR1 as SGHVS and CDR2 as FNYEAQ.

The chain carries TRBV11-2 and TRBJ2-7, with TRBD2 matching 8 bases. The CDR3 extends over 17 amino acids. The germline gives CDR1 SGHAT, CDR2 FQNNGV. The ends lost 2 bases at V and 0 bases at J; junction bases unmatched: 9. The CDR3 nucleotides read TGTGCCAGCAGCTTACGGGGAGCGGGGGACCTCTCCTACGAGCAGTACTTC. This codes for CASSLRGAGDLSYEQYF.

This clonotype was found many times. Written as DNA, the CDR3 is TGTGCCATCAGTGATCCGGACAGGGGGCCGTATCAGCCCCAGCATTTT. Translating gives CAISDPDRGPYQPQHF. The V call is TRBV10-3, the J call TRBJ1-5; 11 positions agree with TRBD1. The V gene's germline CDR1 is ENHRY and CDR2 SYGVKD. Trimming removed 3 bases from V and 5 bases from J; junction bases left unmatched: 6. The CDR3 runs 16 residues.